Listed below are T cell receptor beta chains from one sample, sequenced in a study of Ad26.COV2.S vaccination and SARS-CoV-2 variants. The table came from immunoSEQ multiplex PCR; TCRdb's copy has only in-frame clones and leaves some out. The sample shows fewer than 400,000 clones, 75% to 90% of them seen only once. Specimen: peripheral blood, collected in a trial of Ad26.COV2.S vaccine versus placebo. Receptors originate from a person aged 18 to 65 who received the Ad26.COV2.S COVID-19 vaccine or a placebo. CDR3s include the opening cysteine and the closing phenylalanine or tryptophan. Fields, in order: J gene, V gene, clone size, D gene, CDR3 protein, CDR3 DNA. The D gene is left open where the match is weak. The size entry is marked missing in some rows and otherwise reads once, few, many or a size class.

j_call: TRBJ1-2
v_call: TRBV10-2
clone_size: .
d_call: .
cdr3_aa: CASSADSNYGYTF
cdr3_nt: TGCGCCAGCAGTGCGGACAGTAACTATGGCTACACCTTC

j_call: TRBJ1-5
v_call: TRBV19
clone_size: .
d_call: .
cdr3_aa: CASRLLPLGDQPQHF
cdr3_nt: TGTGCCAGTAGGCTCCTCCCATTGGGGGATCAGCCCCAGCATTTT

j_call: TRBJ1-1
v_call: TRBV6-5
clone_size: .
d_call: .
cdr3_aa: CASSYSGVGTEAFF
cdr3_nt: TGTGCCAGCAGCTATTCCGGGGTGGGCACTGAAGCTTTCTTT

j_call: TRBJ1-1
v_call: TRBV19
clone_size: .
d_call: TRBD1
cdr3_aa: CASSITGGTTEAFF
cdr3_nt: TGTGCCAGTAGTATCACAGGGGGCACAACTGAAGCTTTCTTT

j_call: TRBJ2-3
v_call: TRBV27
clone_size: .
d_call: .
cdr3_aa: CASSLENRVDTQYF
cdr3_nt: TGTGCCAGCAGTTTAGAGAACAGGGTTGATACGCAGTATTTT

j_call: TRBJ1-2
v_call: TRBV6-5
clone_size: once
d_call: .
cdr3_aa: CASSLQEGMVGYTF
cdr3_nt: TGTGCCAGCAGTCTTCAAGAGGGGATGGTTGGCTACACCTTC

j_call: TRBJ1-2
v_call: TRBV2
clone_size: .
d_call: .
cdr3_aa: CASSEGPGDYGYTF
cdr3_nt: TGTGCCAGCAGTGAAGGCCCAGGGGACTATGGCTACACCTTC

j_call: TRBJ2-5
v_call: TRBV30
clone_size: .
d_call: .
cdr3_aa: CAWSAQPVVGETQYF
cdr3_nt: TGTGCCTGGAGTGCACAACCAGTGGTGGGAGAGACCCAGTACTTC

j_call: TRBJ2-7
v_call: TRBV7-2
clone_size: .
d_call: TRBD2
cdr3_aa: CASRQTASGGVYEQYF
cdr3_nt: TGTGCCAGCAGACAAACCGCTAGCGGGGGGGTTTACGAGCAGTACTTC

j_call: TRBJ2-3
v_call: TRBV2
clone_size: .
d_call: .
cdr3_aa: CASSEEKGYTDTQYF
cdr3_nt: TGTGCCAGCAGTGAAGAAAAAGGATACACAGATACGCAGTATTTT

j_call: TRBJ1-6
v_call: TRBV9
clone_size: .
d_call: .
cdr3_aa: CASSVSGPEQSPLHF
cdr3_nt: TGTGCCAGCAGCGTATCGGGGCCTGAGCAATCACCCCTCCACTTT

j_call: TRBJ1-1
v_call: TRBV29-1
clone_size: .
d_call: TRBD1
cdr3_aa: CSVQGGYTEAFF
cdr3_nt: TGCAGCGTTCAGGGGGGGTACACTGAAGCTTTCTTT

j_call: TRBJ2-5
v_call: TRBV15
clone_size: .
d_call: .
cdr3_aa: CATSREPRYQETQYF
cdr3_nt: TGTGCCACCAGCAGAGAACCGCGGTACCAAGAGACCCAGTACTTC

j_call: TRBJ1-2
v_call: TRBV12-3/TRBV12-4
clone_size: few
d_call: .
cdr3_aa: CASRHVDSYGYTF
cdr3_nt: TGTGCCAGCAGACACGTTGATTCATATGGCTACACCTTC

j_call: TRBJ2-1
v_call: TRBV7-6
clone_size: .
d_call: TRBD2
cdr3_aa: CATRGDGEYNEQFF
cdr3_nt: TGTGCCACCCGGGGGGACGGAGAATACAATGAGCAGTTCTTC

j_call: TRBJ2-7
v_call: TRBV2
clone_size: .
d_call: TRBD2
cdr3_aa: CASSFREAGAGYEQYF
cdr3_nt: TGTGCCAGCAGTTTTCGAGAAGCGGGGGCCGGCTACGAGCAGTACTTC

j_call: TRBJ1-1
v_call: TRBV7-2
clone_size: .
d_call: TRBD1
cdr3_aa: CASSSTGERLNTEAFF
cdr3_nt: TGTGCCAGCAGCTCGACAGGGGAGAGGCTGAACACTGAAGCTTTCTTT

j_call: TRBJ1-2
v_call: TRBV19
clone_size: .
d_call: .
cdr3_aa: CASSIVRADYGYTF
cdr3_nt: TGTGCCAGTAGTATAGTTAGGGCGGACTATGGCTACACCTTC

j_call: TRBJ1-4
v_call: TRBV6-1
clone_size: .
d_call: .
cdr3_aa: CASSASLGAATNEKLFF
cdr3_nt: TGTGCCAGCAGTGCCTCGTTGGGGGCTGCAACTAATGAAAAACTGTTTTTT

j_call: TRBJ1-1
v_call: TRBV5-1
clone_size: once
d_call: .
cdr3_aa: CASSLVGFEGTEAFF
cdr3_nt: TGCGCCAGCAGCTTGGTTGGTTTCGAGGGGACTGAAGCTTTCTTT

j_call: TRBJ1-6
v_call: TRBV7-2
clone_size: .
d_call: .
cdr3_aa: CASSLQGNSPLHF
cdr3_nt: TGTGCCAGCAGCTTACAGGGTAACTCACCCCTCCACTTT

j_call: TRBJ1-2
v_call: TRBV29-1
clone_size: .
d_call: .
cdr3_aa: CSVVFGDNYGYTF
cdr3_nt: TGCAGCGTTGTATTTGGAGATAACTATGGCTACACCTTC

j_call: TRBJ2-3
v_call: TRBV3-1/TRBV3-2
clone_size: .
d_call: .
cdr3_aa: CASSQAEADTQYF
cdr3_nt: TGTGCCAGCAGCCAAGCGGAAGCAGATACGCAGTATTTT

j_call: TRBJ2-6
v_call: TRBV7-9
clone_size: .
d_call: .
cdr3_aa: CASSWTGRTSGANVLTF
cdr3_nt: TGTGCCAGCAGCTGGACGGGGAGGACATCTGGGGCCAACGTCCTGACTTTC